This entry is about one TCR beta chain. Its antigen target is currently unknown. Per-nucleotide qualities are absent, and no much larger clonotype sits a single base away. Counted from cysteine to phenylalanine, this CDR3 has 16 amino acids. Only the CDR3 region is kept as DNA, spanning 48 bases read in frame from base 1. At the junction V is shortened by 0 bases and J by 6 bases; bases outside the gene matches: 6. The germline V gene (reference sequence) yields MNHNY for CDR1 and SVGAGI for CDR2. TCRbeta CDR3 regions were amplified from genomic DNA using the immunoSEQ Assay, a bias-controlled multiplex PCR. Under the source paper's analysis protocol: Nucleated cell counts per sample were estimated from amplification of reference gene primers within the assay. To quantify the absolute abundance of each unique TCRbeta CDR3 rearrangement, sequence reads were collapsed and filtered. Productive Simpson clonality was computed per sample as the square root of Simpson's diversity index over productive rearrangements. TCRdb re-hosts the immuneACCESS table, in-frame sequences only. Its copies lack some clones; in the studies checked, an unresolved V gene accounts for under half of them, and the cause for the rest is not known. V and J calls and clone size are those listed in that table; D and trimming were worked out from the DNA. This sample is represented by 15,000 to 20,000 clones; approximately 95% of them were singletons. Together, the top ten hold 4.1% of the sample.

The data stem from a study of blood T cell repertoires in COVID-19 (dated by TCRdb to the early 2020s). About the full investigation: Collaborator samples came from the United States, Italy and Spain and covered acute and convalescent phases of COVID-19. The material from the prospective study consisted of cDNA or gDNA derived from T cells, B-cell-depleted T cells, or PBMCs. The dataset comprised deeply sampled blood TCRbeta repertoires from subjects exposed to, actively infected with, or recovered from COVID-19. The repertoires were released in a freely available public database intended as a resource for research on the immune response to SARS-CoV-2. Samples came from the ongoing ImmuneRACE study (first 160 participants) plus 1,254 subjects from 6 global collaborators. The sample metadata nearly always contained a de-identified subject ID, COVID-19 status, age in years and sex. Where available, HLA class I and class II types were obtained from metadata supplied by the sample provider rather than from assay-based typing.

General findings and caveats noted by the study authors: Clinical and demographic metadata were provided uncurated, with the amount varying by source and participant.

Collaborating institutions collected whole blood in K2EDTA tubes following their own protocols. For TCRbeta analysis, collaborators shipped samples as frozen whole blood, isolated PBMCs, or DNA extracted from either of those sample types. The TCR comes from a woman aged 45-60 years with active COVID-19. Here the chain combines TRBV6-6 and TRBJ1-3; TRBD1 aligns with 9 central bases. The material sequenced was peripheral blood. The DNA is TGTGCCAGCAGTTACTCGACAGGGGGGGGGCTAAACACCATATATTTT. Protein translation: CASSYSTGGGLNTIYF.